The clone carrying this TCR beta chain was detected only once. The entry originates in a study of shared clonotypes between healthy human individuals. The protocol was immunoSEQ multiplex PCR, while the TCRdb copy is restricted to in-frame clones and leaves out a portion. The sample yields some 580,000 clones, around 97% seen once. Sequenced: naive CD4+ T cells sorted from blood. Noted subset: CD45RA+ positively selected. The TCR originated in a woman in her 30s in good health.

The DNA of the CDR3 is TGTGCCACCAGTGGACAGGGTAAAAGATCTGGGGCCAACGTCCTGACTTTC. It codes for CATSGQGKRSGANVLTF. This rearrangement joins TRBV15 to TRBJ2-6, with 8 positions matching TRBD1. Germline CDR1 and CDR2: LNHNV and YYDKDF (reference sequence). The CDR3 covers 17 residues. Trimming removed 6 bases from V and 1 base from J; junction bases left unmatched: 8.